This TCR beta chain was obtained from a study of T cells in Graves' hyperthyroidism and ophthalmopathy. Note on this clonotype: Antigen unknown.

Study-wide results and limits: Model-based prediction identified ophthalmopathy a median 6.5 months prior to its onset.

CDR3 length: 16 residues. Germline V lookup: CDR1 MDHEN, CDR2 SYDVKM. V dropped 5 bases and J dropped 5; count of bases not matched to a gene: 7. The CDR3 regions of TCR beta were amplified from RNA transcripts. Primed by the HTBI set, a first-round RT-PCR was run on the TCR CDR3. TCRdb analysed the multiplex PCR reads with MiXCR anew, one entry per CDR3 protein. The sample shows 200,000 to 300,000 distinct CDR3 sequences, about 15% of them seen only once. The clonotype originates from a woman between 18 and 29 years old with Graves' ophthalmopathy. The V gene is TRBV28, the J gene TRBJ2-1; 12 nucleotides line up with TRBD2. The material sequenced was blood. The chain's CDR3 is CASSLGLAGYNNEQFF. CDR3 in DNA: TGTGCCAGCAGTCTCGGACTAGCGGGATACAACAATGAGCAGTTCTTC.